This T cell receptor (beta chain) came from a study of sequential checkpoint blockade in melanoma. On the study more broadly: Randomization was 1:1 between first-line nivolumab→ipilimumab and ipilimumab→nivolumab. Maintenance nivolumab came after either treatment sequence.

V lost 2 bases, J lost 7 bases, and 9 bases stayed unmatched. CDR1 and CDR2 (germline): MDHEN, SYDVKM. This CDR3 has 15 amino acids. The treatment was: randomized to nivolumab then ipilimumab (arm A) or the reverse (arm B). Sorted cells were live CD3+CD8+, lacking CD19 and CD56, from PBMCs. Assay used: immunoSEQ multiplex PCR; TCRdb lists only in-frame clones, some missing. The sample has around 25,000 clones, roughly 86% seen once. The chain has TRBV28 and TRBJ1-1; 8 nucleotides align to TRBD1. The TCR was taken from a human donor with melanoma. This sample comprised CD8+ T cells sorted from blood (inferred from file names), obtained from a patient given nivolumab and ipilimumab in sequence. CDR3 protein: CASSLDRGNLGEAFF. As DNA, the CDR3 is TGTGCCAGCAGTTTAGACAGGGGAAATCTTGGTGAAGCTTTCTTT.